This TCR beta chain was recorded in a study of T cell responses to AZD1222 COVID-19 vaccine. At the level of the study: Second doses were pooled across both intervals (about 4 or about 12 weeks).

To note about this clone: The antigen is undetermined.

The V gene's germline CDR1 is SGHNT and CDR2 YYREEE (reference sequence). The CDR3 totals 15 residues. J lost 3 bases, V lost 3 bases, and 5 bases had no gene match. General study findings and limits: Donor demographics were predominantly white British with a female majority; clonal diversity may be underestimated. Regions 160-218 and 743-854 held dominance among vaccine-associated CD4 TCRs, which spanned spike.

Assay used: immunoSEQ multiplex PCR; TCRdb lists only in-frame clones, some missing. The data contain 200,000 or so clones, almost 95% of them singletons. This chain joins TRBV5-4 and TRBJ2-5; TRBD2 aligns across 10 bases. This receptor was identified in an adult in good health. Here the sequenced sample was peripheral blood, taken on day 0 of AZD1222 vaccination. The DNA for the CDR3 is TGTGCCAGCAGCTCCTGGACTAGCGGTAAAGAGACCCAGTACTTC. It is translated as CASSSWTSGKETQYF.